This entry concerns a single T cell receptor (beta chain). The repertoire was sequenced with immunoSEQ multiplex PCR; TCRdb's copy has only in-frame clones and lacks some. Of approximately 170,000 clones detected, approximately 85% appear once; the ten largest clones hold roughly 1.1%. The data belong to a study of blood T cell repertoires in COVID-19. Study-wide background: Sources were T cells, B-cell-depleted T cells, or PBMCs; the material itself was cDNA or gDNA.

Between the trimmed V and J ends, which lost 2 bases and 5 bases, there was a span of 14 bases. Germline CDR1 is SGHNT and CDR2 is YYREEE (reference sequence). The length of the CDR3 is 14 residues. This TCR derives from a man aged 55 to 70 who had recovered from COVID-19. V usage is TRBV5-4 and J usage is TRBJ2-7, with D uncertain. The specimen was peripheral blood. CDR3 sequence: CASSFWVRSHEQYF. The CDR3, as DNA: TGTGCCAGCAGCTTTTGGGTCAGGTCCCACGAGCAGTACTTC.